Listed here are 8 T cell receptor beta chains from one sample, sequenced in a study of cytomegalovirus exposure and HLA in healthy donors. Repertoires were generated with immunoSEQ multiplex PCR, while TCRdb's copy carries only in-frame clones and drops some. The sample includes about 160,000 clones, just under 85% of them seen just once. Sequenced material: PBMCs. These receptors were obtained from a man aged 30 to 39 in good health and CMV-seropositive.

Remarks on this clone: Other DNA sequences in this sample translate to the same CDR3. The rearrangement uses TRBV5-1 and TRBJ2-3; tentatively, D is TRBD2 (6 bases). The CDR3 consists of 13 residues. Per the germline V gene, CDR1 is SGHRS and CDR2 is YFSETQ. V was trimmed by 1 base and J by 3 bases, leaving 6 bases between them. The CDR3 spells CASSLRGTDTQYF. CDR3 nucleotide sequence: TGCGCCAGCAGCTTGCGGGGGACAGATACGCAGTATTTT. The complete variable domain, with remaining parts taken from reference TRBV5-1 and TRBJ2-3, reads KAGVTQTPRYLIKTRGQQVTLSCSPISGHRSVSWYQQTPGQGLQFLFEYFSETQRNKGNFPGRFSGRQFSNSRSEMNVSTLELGDSALYLCASSLRGTDTQYFGPGTRLTVL.

This rearrangement joins TRBV11-2 to TRBJ2-7, with 10 bases fitting TRBD1. This CDR3 comprises 16 residues. CDR1 is SGHAT, CDR2 FQNNGV, per germline. The V gene end was trimmed by 5 bases and the J gene end by 1 base; junction bases not matched to a gene: 8. As DNA, the CDR3 is TGTGCCAGCAGCATCAGCTGGGACAGGGGATCCTACGAGCAGTACTTC. Amino acid sequence: CASSISWDRGSYEQYF.

DNA of the CDR3: TGTGCCAGCAGCGTAAGCAGGAACAGGGTTGGCAATGAGCAGTTCTTC. Translating gives CASSVSRNRVGNEQFF. This chain joins TRBV9 and TRBJ2-1; the D gene is possibly TRBD1 (6 bases). The CDR3 spans 16 residues. Trimming stripped 1 base from V and 6 bases from J, with 17 bases between. Germline loops: CDR1 SGDLS, CDR2 YYNGEE.

The genes are TRBV19 and TRBJ1-5; D remains ambiguous. The V end lost 6 bases, the J end lost 2 bases, and 11 bases lay between the germline ends. The CDR3 extends over 14 amino acids. The germline gives CDR1 LNHDA, CDR2 SQIVND (reference sequence). DNA of the CDR3: TGTGCCAGTAGCGGCAGCGGGGGCAATCAGCCCCAGCATTTT. Its translation is CASSGSGGNQPQHF. The variable domain in full, with the rest retrieved from reference TRBV19 and TRBJ1-5, is DGGITQSPKYLFRKEGQNVTLSCEQNLNHDAMYWYRQDPGQGLRLIYYSQIVNDFQKGDIAEGYSVSREKKESFPLTVTSAQKNPTAFYLCASSGSGGNQPQHFGDGTRLSIL.

This clone was picked up a small number of times. The genes are TRBV6-5 and TRBJ1-6; 7 nucleotides agree with TRBD1. The CDR3 runs 15 residues. The germline V gene has CDR1 MNHEY and CDR2 SVGAGI. V lost 4 bases to trimming and J lost 7 bases; unmatched junction nucleotides: 7. The CDR3, as DNA: TGTGCCAGCAGTTTGACCGGGACAGCCAATTCACCCCTCCACTTT. It yields the protein CASSLTGTANSPLHF.

The V gene is TRBV11-3, the J gene TRBJ2-1; 7 bases agree with TRBD1. V was pared by 5 bases and J by 6 bases, with 10 bases of the junction left unmatched. There are 15 residues in the CDR3. The germline gives CDR1 SGHNT, CDR2 YENEEA. The CDR3 here is CASSPRQGTSNEQFF. Here the CDR3 DNA reads TGTGCCAGCAGCCCTAGACAGGGAACAAGCAATGAGCAGTTCTTC.

V is TRBV6-1 and J is TRBJ1-2, with D perhaps matching TRBD1 (6 bases). The CDR3 consists of 12 residues. V was cut by 4 bases and J by 7 bases, with 10 bases left in between. Germline CDR1 MNHNS, CDR2 SASEGT. The CDR3 spells CASSANRVGYTF. DNA of the CDR3: TGTGCCAGCAGTGCCAACAGGGTTGGCTACACCTTC.

The chain joins TRBV7-6 to TRBJ2-2, with D tentatively TRBD2 (5 bases). The germline gives CDR1 SGHVS, CDR2 FNYEAQ. Trimming shortened V by 5 bases and J by 3 bases, and 10 bases separated the two germline ends. The CDR3 is made up of 14 amino acids. CDR3 nucleotides: TGTGCCAGCAGCCCGGGATCGGACACCGGGGAGCTGTTTTTT. Protein: CASSPGSDTGELFF.